A single sample is the source of the 26 T cell receptor beta chains below, sequenced in a study of T cell repertoires in cytomegalovirus infection. TCRdb independently ran MiXCR on the reads; one entry per CDR3 protein. This table holds around 130,000 distinct CDR3 sequences, roughly a quarter found once. For these TCRs, the target antigens are not known. The sample taken for sequencing was PBMCs, sequenced either directly or after in vitro stimulation (not recorded which). The receptors were sampled from a human donor in good health (CMV status not recorded). Some clones in this sample may be carry-over from other donors' samples.

The chain carries TRBV11-2 and TRBJ2-3; D uncertain. The V end lost 6 bases, the J end lost 8 bases, and 30 bases lay between the germline ends. The CDR3 runs 18 residues. Looked up from germline, CDR1 is SGHAT and CDR2 is FQNNGV. CDR3 protein: CASRTREVGRAPTGTQYF. For the CDR3, the DNA is TGTGCCAGCAGGACCCGCGAGGTTGGTCGGGCCCCGACTGGTACGCAGTATTTT.

This chain uses TRBV2 with TRBJ2-1, with 7 bases fitting TRBD1. V trimming: 3 bases; J trimming: 6 bases; junction bases outside the gene matches: 5. Per the germline V gene, CDR1 is SNHLY and CDR2 is FYNNEI. This CDR3 has 14 amino acids. The CDR3 reads CASSESGTVNEQFF. Here the CDR3 DNA reads TGTGCCAGCAGTGAGTCCGGGACAGTCAATGAGCAGTTCTTC. The full variable domain, rest sourced from reference TRBV2 and TRBJ2-1, is EPEVTQTPSHQVTQMGQEVILRCVPISNHLYFYWYRQILGQKVEFLVSFYNNEISEKSEIFDDQFSVERPDGSNFTLKIRSTKLEDSAMYFCASSESGTVNEQFFGPGTRLTVL.

Only a few counts were recorded for this clonotype. The rearrangement joins TRBV7-2 to TRBJ2-1; D ambiguous. This CDR3 is 14 amino acids long. V was cut by 5 bases and J by 4 bases, with 12 bases left in between. CDR1 is SGHTA and CDR2 is FQGNSA in the germline V gene. CDR3 sequence: CASSTATLYNEQFF. CDR3 DNA: TGTGCCAGCAGCACGGCCACACTATACAATGAGCAGTTCTTC.

J is TRBJ2-1 and V is TRBV28; 10 bases agree with TRBD1. CDR1 MDHEN and CDR2 SYDVKM come from the germline V gene. CDR3 size: 16 residues. V shed 10 bases, J shed 3 bases, and the junction held 12 bases outside the gene matches. The CDR3 DNA reads as TGTGCCATCTCGTCCAGACAGGGGGCAGTCTACAATGAGCAGTTCTTC. It translates to CAISSRQGAVYNEQFF.

This clonotype was detected a few times. The CDR3 here is CASSWVGRGLAGFSSYNEQFF. CDR3 DNA sequence: TGTGCCAGCAGTTGGGTCGGGCGAGGACTAGCGGGTTTCAGCTCCTACAATGAGCAGTTCTTC. J is TRBJ2-1 and V is TRBV12-3 or TRBV12-4; TRBD2 matches 11 bases. The CDR3 covers 21 residues. V shed 4 bases and J 0 bases; nucleotides not matched to a gene: 17.

This chain uses TRBV20-1 with TRBJ1-1; a possible D gene is TRBD1 (6 bases). Trimming stripped 1 base from V and 5 bases from J, with 11 bases between. CDR1 and CDR2 from the germline V gene are DFQATT and SNEGSKA (reference sequence). This CDR3 contains 13 residues. The CDR3 DNA reads TGCAGTGCTAGAGTGGGGGCTTTGACTGAAGCTTTCTTT. Its translation is CSARVGALTEAFF.

The rearrangement links TRBV20-1 to TRBJ2-4; 9 bases are a match to TRBD2. CDR1 and CDR2 (germline): DFQATT, SNEGSKA (reference sequence). The CDR3 spans 14 residues. V dropped 3 bases and J dropped 5; count of bases not matched to a gene: 5. This chain's CDR3 is CSASKGLAQNIQYF. DNA of the CDR3: TGCAGTGCTAGTAAGGGACTAGCTCAAAACATTCAGTACTTC.

The chain couples TRBV29-1 to TRBJ1-2; D not certain. This CDR3 has 12 residues. V shed 3 bases and J shed 3 bases, with 8 bases lying between them. CDR1 is SQVTM, CDR2 ANQGSEA, per germline. The chain's CDR3 is CSVEGRHYGYTF. The CDR3 bases are TGCAGCGTTGAGGGCAGGCACTATGGCTACACCTTC.

The table lists this clonotype with a few counts. This chain links TRBV19 with TRBJ1-3, with D possibly TRBD1 on 5 matching bases. The CDR3 has 16 amino acids. Germline V gene sequence: CDR1 LNHDA, CDR2 SQIVND (reference sequence). V lost 4 bases and J lost 3, with 16 bases in between. The CDR3 sequence is CASSNVRDFFGNTIYF. DNA of the CDR3: TGTGCCAGTAGTAACGTCAGGGATTTCTTTGGAAACACCATATATTTT.

This clonotype came up a few times. The rearrangement uses TRBV7-6 and TRBJ1-5; possible D gene TRBD1, 6 bases. Germline V gives CDR1 SGHVS, CDR2 FNYEAQ. V dropped 5 bases and J dropped 6 bases, with 11 bases sitting between them. This CDR3 spans 13 amino acids. The CDR3 DNA reads TGTGCCAGCAGCAGTCAGGGGCGTCAGCCCCAGCATTTT. It is translated as CASSSQGRQPQHF.

This clonotype came up a few times. V usage is TRBV12-3 or TRBV12-4 and J usage is TRBJ2-1; the D gene is possibly TRBD2 (6 bases). The CDR3 totals 16 residues. The ends were cut back, 3 bases at V and 5 bases at J, with 17 bases in the middle. The CDR3 sequence: CASSFSGGAVNNEQFF. CDR3 DNA: TGTGCCAGCAGTTTCTCTGGAGGGGCCGTCAACAATGAGCAGTTCTTC.

This chain uses TRBV7-2 with TRBJ2-5; 7 bases are a match to TRBD1. CDR1 is SGHTA and CDR2 is FQGNSA in the germline V gene. V was clipped by 3 bases and J by 5 bases; unmatched bases: 6. The CDR3 length is 14 residues. CDR3 sequence reads: CASSFGRGWETQYF. CDR3 coding DNA: TGTGCCAGCAGCTTCGGCAGGGGGTGGGAGACCCAGTACTTC.

This clonotype was seen a handful of times. The chain links TRBV6-2 or TRBV6-3 to TRBJ1-5, with D unresolved. CDR3 length equals 15 residues. CDR1 MNHEY and CDR2 SVGEGT come from the germline V gene. V was cut by 5 bases and J by 6 bases, with 17 bases left in between. The CDR3 loop is CASSAARLAPQPQHF. CDR3 coding DNA: TGTGCCAGCAGTGCCGCTCGCCTGGCCCCTCAGCCCCAGCATTTT.

The DNA for the CDR3 is TGCGCCAGCAGAAAACAGGGTGGGGGCGGCTACACCTTC. It yields the protein CASRKQGGGGYTF. V and J are TRBV4-3 and TRBJ1-2; perhaps TRBD1 as D (6 bases). Trimming took off 6 bases at V and 8 bases at J, with 16 bases between the two ends. Per germline, CDR1 LGHNA and CDR2 YSLEER. This CDR3 region has 13 residues.

A few counts support this clonotype. J is TRBJ1-1 and V is TRBV7-6; perhaps TRBD1 as D (5 bases). Germline CDR1 is SGHVS and CDR2 is FNYEAQ. Trimming removed 0 bases at V and 4 bases at J, with 12 bases between. This CDR3 contains 15 residues. CDR3 sequence reads: CASSLAPRGSTEAFF. In nucleotides, the CDR3 is TGTGCCAGCAGCTTAGCGCCGAGGGGAAGCACTGAAGCTTTCTTT.

The chain joins TRBV19 to TRBJ2-7; 9 bases align to TRBD1. Germline values: CDR1 LNHDA, CDR2 SQIVND (reference sequence). This CDR3 has 15 amino acids. J lost 2 bases, V lost 3 bases, and 5 bases had no gene match. This CDR3 reads CASSIGQGNAYEQYF. CDR3 DNA sequence: TGTGCCAGTAGTATCGGACAGGGGAACGCCTACGAGCAGTACTTC.

The V gene is TRBV6-5, the J gene TRBJ2-1; 7 nucleotides agree with TRBD2. Germline CDR1 and CDR2: MNHEY and SVGAGI. J gave up 12 bases and V 3 bases, and 5 bases lay outside the gene matches. The CDR3 runs to 12 residues. The CDR3 bases are TGTGCCAGCAGTTATGGGAGGGGCGGGCAGTTCTTC. Amino acid sequence: CASSYGRGGQFF.

The chain has TRBV19 and TRBJ1-5, with D unresolved. This CDR3 contains 13 residues. Trimming took off 1 base at V and 4 bases at J, with 5 bases between the two ends. Germline V gives CDR1 LNHDA, CDR2 SQIVND (reference sequence). Written as DNA, the CDR3 is TGTGCCAGTAGTATAGTGGAGAATCAGCCCCAGCATTTT. Protein sequence: CASSIVENQPQHF.

This clonotype was seen ten or more times. The chain links TRBV7-8 to TRBJ1-1; maybe TRBD1 (5 bases). Germline CDR1 SGHVS, CDR2 FQNEAQ. Between the trimmed V and J ends, which lost 7 bases and 4 bases, there was a span of 19 bases. The CDR3 covers 15 residues. CDR3 in DNA: TGTGCCAGCACCTCCAATACAGGAGGGGCCACTGAAGCTTTCTTT. Translation: CASTSNTGGATEAFF.

This clonotype was observed many times. The genes are TRBV7-6 and TRBJ2-7, with a weak D call TRBD1 (6 bases). Trimming pared 4 bases from V and 5 bases from J, leaving 21 bases between. The CDR3 is 16 residues long. Per the germline V gene, CDR1 is SGHVS and CDR2 is FNYEAQ. CDR3 sequence: CASSSTTGLEFHEQYF. The CDR3, as DNA: TGTGCCAGCAGCTCCACTACAGGGCTCGAGTTCCACGAGCAGTACTTC.

The chain recombines TRBV12-3 or TRBV12-4 with TRBJ1-2; D perhaps matches TRBD1 (5 bases). Trimming shortened V by 1 base and J by 8 bases, and 11 bases separated the two germline ends. This CDR3 region has 13 residues. This chain's CDR3 is CASSLEGIRGYTF. For the CDR3, the DNA is TGTGCCAGCAGTTTAGAGGGGATTCGGGGCTACACCTTC.

There are many counts of this clonotype. The rearrangement joins TRBV7-8 to TRBJ2-1; possible D gene TRBD2, 6 bases. The CDR3 consists of 16 residues. Germline assignment: CDR1 SGHVS and CDR2 FQNEAQ. V gave up 5 bases and J gave up 1 base, with 15 bases separating them. The CDR3 region has the DNA TGTGCCAGCAGCCCGTCTAGCGTATTATCCTACAATGAGCAGTTCTTC. This translates into CASSPSSVLSYNEQFF.

This clonotype was counted ten times or more. This sequence joins TRBV7-2 and TRBJ1-4; TRBD1 matches 9 bases. This CDR3 is built from 14 residues. Germline V CDR1 and CDR2: SGHTA, FQGNSA. With V trimmed by 5 bases and J by 5 bases, 3 bases remained unmatched. The CDR3 region is CASSRGTGNEKLFF. The CDR3 DNA reads TGTGCCAGCAGCCGCGGGACAGGGAATGAAAAACTGTTTTTT.

J is TRBJ2-7 and V is TRBV6-6, with 7 bases matching TRBD1. The ends lost 6 bases at V and 4 bases at J; junction bases unmatched: 6. Germline V lookup: CDR1 MNHNY, CDR2 SVGAGI (reference sequence). The CDR3 extends over 13 amino acids. The CDR3 reads CASSRDRSYEQYV. The CDR3 coding sequence is TGTGCCAGCAGCCGGGACAGAAGTTACGAGCAGTACGTC.

This clonotype came up a few times. The genes are TRBV28 and TRBJ2-5; D might be TRBD2 (5 bases). In germline, CDR1 is MDHEN, CDR2 SYDVKM. CDR3 length: 14 amino acids. V was trimmed by 9 bases and J by 5 bases, leaving 19 bases between them. The CDR3 coding sequence is TGTGCCAGTTCCCAAAGGAGCGGTAAGGAGACCCAGTACTTC. Protein product: CASSQRSGKETQYF.

The chain recombines TRBV7-2 with TRBJ2-1; 11 bases are a match to TRBD2. The CDR3 has 15 amino acids. V lost 7 bases to trimming and J lost 6 bases; unmatched junction nucleotides: 8. The germline gives CDR1 SGHTA, CDR2 FQGNSA. CDR3 sequence: CASMQLAGVSNEQFF. CDR3 coding DNA: TGTGCCAGCATGCAACTAGCGGGAGTAAGCAATGAGCAGTTCTTC.